This entry describes one T cell receptor beta chain. The antigen is unknown. The method was immunoSEQ multiplex PCR; TCRdb's version includes in-frame clones alone and lacks a portion of them. This sample has some 77,000 clones, with about 90% found just once. Per germline, CDR1 SGHTA and CDR2 FQGNSA. This CDR3 comprises 15 residues. V gave up 4 bases and J gave up 3 bases, with 13 bases separating them. These data belong to a study of OX40 agonist ivuxolimab in advanced cancers. Findings and caveats of the study: Among some nonresponders, normalized T-cell clonal expansion was also low. No antigen was identified for the clonally expanded peripheral T cells. At 0.1 to 3.0 mg/kg, CD4+ and CD8+ blood T cells expanded clonally by week 6.

The chain employs TRBV7-2 and TRBJ2-1, with a tentative D call TRBD2 (5 bases). The material sequenced was CD4+ or CD8+ T cells sorted from blood, taken in a trial of the OX40 agonist ivuxolimab. This receptor was identified in an adult with an advanced solid tumor such as melanoma, head and neck, liver or kidney cancer. This chain's CDR3 is CASSSGSPLYNEQFF. CDR3 DNA sequence: TGTGCCAGCAGCTCTGGGAGCCCTCTCTACAATGAGCAGTTCTTC.